The rows below give T cell receptor beta chains drawn from one sample of a study of shared clonotypes between healthy human individuals. Assay used: immunoSEQ multiplex PCR; TCRdb lists only in-frame clones, some missing. The sample consists of approximately 1.5 million clones, about 98% of them appearing once. Specimen: naive CD4+ T cells sorted from blood. The receptors were gathered from a man aged 25 to 45 in good health. CDR3s include the opening cysteine and the closing phenylalanine or tryptophan. The D gene is left open where the match is weak. Size is omitted from some rows. Given values are once, few, many or a class for expanded clones.

clone size	D gene	V gene	J gene	CDR3 protein	CDR3 DNA
NA	NA	TRBV14	TRBJ2-1	CASSQESWGEQFF	TGTGCCAGCAGCCAAGAATCGTGGGGTGAGCAGTTCTTC
once	TRBD1	TRBV19	TRBJ2-1	CASSIATGAYNEQFF	TGTGCCAGTAGTATAGCCACAGGGGCGTACAATGAGCAGTTCTTC
NA	NA	TRBV13	TRBJ1-1	CASTPPLRLTTLDTEAFF	TGTGCCAGCACCCCCCCCCTTCGCCTAACCACACTGGACACTGAAGCTTTCTTT
once	TRBD1	TRBV7-8	TRBJ2-7	CASSLQTGQNLYEQYF	TGTGCCAGCAGCTTACAAACGGGACAGAACCTCTACGAGCAGTACTTC
NA	NA	TRBV5-4	TRBJ2-2	CASSLRGLLAGELFF	TGTGCCAGCAGCTTAAGGGGTCTACTGGCCGGGGAGCTGTTTTTT
NA	NA	TRBV2	TRBJ2-5	CASRSTGRETQYF	TGTGCCAGCAGATCAACAGGGCGGGAGACCCAGTACTTC
NA	TRBD2	TRBV7-9	TRBJ2-7	CASSRSSGGSYEQYF	TGTGCCAGCAGCCGATCTAGCGGGGGGTCCTACGAGCAGTACTTC
NA	TRBD1	TRBV28	TRBJ1-4	CASSAGQDEKLFF	TGTGCCAGCAGCGCGGGACAGGATGAAAAACTGTTTTTT
NA	NA	TRBV19	TRBJ1-1	CASSIMAGLDTEAFF	TGTGCCAGTAGTATAATGGCGGGGCTGGACACTGAAGCTTTCTTT
NA	TRBD2	TRBV10-2	TRBJ2-5	CASSGLAGGKLQETQYF	TGCGCCAGCAGTGGTCTAGCGGGAGGAAAATTACAAGAGACCCAGTACTTC
NA	TRBD1	TRBV7-6	TRBJ1-2	CASSTQGGLGYGYTF	TGTGCCAGCAGTACCCAGGGGGGGCTGGGCTATGGCTACACCTTC